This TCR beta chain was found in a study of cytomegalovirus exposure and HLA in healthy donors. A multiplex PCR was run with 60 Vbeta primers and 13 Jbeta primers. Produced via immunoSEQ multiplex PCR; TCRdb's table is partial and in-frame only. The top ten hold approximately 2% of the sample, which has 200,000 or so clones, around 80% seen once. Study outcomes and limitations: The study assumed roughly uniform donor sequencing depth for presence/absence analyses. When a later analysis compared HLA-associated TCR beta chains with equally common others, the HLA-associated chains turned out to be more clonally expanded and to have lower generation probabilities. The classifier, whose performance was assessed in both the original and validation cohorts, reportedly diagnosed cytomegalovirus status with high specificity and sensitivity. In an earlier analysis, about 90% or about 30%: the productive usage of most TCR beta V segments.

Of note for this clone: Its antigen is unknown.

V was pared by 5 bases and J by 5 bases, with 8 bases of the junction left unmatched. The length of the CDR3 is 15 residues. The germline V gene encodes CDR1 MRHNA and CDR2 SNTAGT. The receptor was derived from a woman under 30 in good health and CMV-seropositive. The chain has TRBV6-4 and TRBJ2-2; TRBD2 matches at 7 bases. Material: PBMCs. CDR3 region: CASSPAGVHTGELFF. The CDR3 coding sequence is TGTGCCAGCAGTCCTGCGGGGGTTCATACCGGGGAGCTGTTTTTT.